Sequencing of this TCR beta chain was carried out in a study of T-cell memory formation after mild COVID-19. Study findings and constraints: Day 15 to 85 contracting clones showed balanced CD4/CD8; day 15 to 37 expanders favored CD4+. Confirmation was lacking for SARS-CoV-2 specificity of second-wave clones that peaked on day 37.

Comments on this clonotype: Its antigen is currently unknown.

MiXCR, applied by TCRdb to the 5' RACE reads, yields one record per CDR3 protein. Among about 270,000 distinct CDR3 sequences, about a sixth were seen once, and the ten largest hold about 23%. In germline, CDR1 is SGHRS, CDR2 YFSETQ. Trimming removed 1 base from V and 0 bases from J; junction bases left unmatched: 12. The CDR3 is 19 residues long. V is TRBV5-1 and J is TRBJ2-5; TRBD2 aligns across 10 bases. Sequenced input: PBMCs or a T cell subset sorted from them (not recorded which). The receptor was derived from a man aged 18-30 years who had mild COVID-19 (a few samples of this study predate the infection). Cell type and time point are not known. In nucleotides, the CDR3 is TGCGCCAGCAGCTTGTTGGCTAGCGGGGGAACTCGGTACCAAGAGACCCAGTACTTC. It yields the protein CASSLLASGGTRYQETQYF.